The clone carrying this T cell receptor beta chain turned up a few times. These data originate in a study of identical twins. V shed 4 bases and J shed 10 bases, with 9 bases lying between them. The CDR3 consists of 12 residues. Per germline, CDR1 SGHRS and CDR2 YFSETQ. Unique molecular identifiers were present on cDNA, and template switching added a universal primer site. TCRdb analysed the 5' RACE reads with MiXCR anew, one entry per CDR3 protein. There are 450,000 to 600,000 distinct CDR3 sequences in the sample; around 24% occur only once, and around 0.48% lies in the top ten. The same data also went into a second study, on yellow fever vaccine responses in identical twins. From that paper: Twins' vaccine T cell response reportedly gave the appearance of partial convergence and partial personalization.

The sequencing sample was made of CD4+ T cells sorted from blood. The chain is built from TRBV5-1 and TRBJ1-6; D is unclear. The sequence derives from a woman between 18 and 29 years old in good health. CDR3 coding DNA: TGCGCCAGCAGCCTAGACAAGTCACCCCTCCACTTT. It codes for CASSLDKSPLHF.